The T cell receptor beta chain described here comes from a study of blood T cell repertoires in COVID-19. Background on the study: The United States, Italy and Spain supplied acute and convalescent COVID-19 samples. Nucleic acid was either cDNA or gDNA, and it came from T cells, B-cell-depleted T cells, or PBMCs.

Authors' processing steps: Amplifying reference gene primers gave estimates of nucleated cell counts. This table comes from immunoSEQ multiplex PCR, and its TCRdb copy is limited to in-frame clones, with some not included. Clone size and the V and J calls come from that table; the DNA yielded D and trimming. The sample consists of about 53,000 clones, approximately 82% of them appearing once. The sample was peripheral blood. This receptor was identified in a human donor in a cohort sampled during active COVID-19.

In nucleotides, the CDR3 is TGTGCCAGCAGCGCAGTAGCGGGAGGGCCGGGGGATACGCAGTATTTT. This gives the protein CASSAVAGGPGDTQYF. The chain couples TRBV9 to TRBJ2-3, with 11 bases matching TRBD2. The CDR3 covers 16 residues. The V and J ends lost 3 bases and 6 bases, in that order; junction bases with no gene match: 9. CDR1 is SGDLS, CDR2 YYNGEE, per germline.